These T cell receptor beta chains were read from a single sample in a study of graft-versus-host responses after intestinal transplantation. TCRdb's table, derived via immunoSEQ multiplex PCR, lists solely in-frame clones and lacks some. The sample lists tens of thousands of clones; over 80% were seen once. Sample: PBMCs, taken 98 days after intestinal transplantation. These receptors came from a human patient who received an intestinal transplant, so some T cells may come from the graft donor. Both conserved end residues are part of each CDR3. The size entry is marked missing in some rows and otherwise reads once, few, many or a size class.

clone size	J gene	V gene	CDR3 protein
-	TRBJ1-2	TRBV2	CASRHHGTGVATNYGYTF
-	TRBJ1-1	TRBV19	CASSGQDAPMNTEAFF
-	TRBJ1-4	TRBV10-3	CASFTGTGDARGEKLFF
-	TRBJ2-1	TRBV6-5	CASSYIGGRVTRQFF
-	TRBJ2-3	TRBV14	CASSQEGRELRTDTQYF
-	TRBJ2-3	TRBV7-3	CASSSPSTDTQYF
-	TRBJ2-7	TRBV6-1	CASTFEVEGKQYF
-	TRBJ2-7	TRBV18	CASSPPLKGFKTYEQYF
-	TRBJ1-5	TRBV25-1	CASSESNQPQHF
few	TRBJ1-3	TRBV6-5	CASSRTEDSGNTIYF
once	TRBJ2-3	TRBV5-1	CASSFGDQADTQYF
-	TRBJ2-1	TRBV7-3	CASSLGDSSYNEQFF
-	TRBJ2-1	TRBV10-1	CASSSLAGGPGEQFF
-	TRBJ2-7	TRBV6-1	CASSTRTDPYEQYF
-	TRBJ2-1	TRBV25-1	CASSEREGNEQFF
few	TRBJ2-2	TRBV15	CATSRGEGGNTGELFF
-	TRBJ1-2	TRBV6-1	CASSEDTGNYGYTF
-	TRBJ2-1	TRBV5-6	CASSLEGSSAYNEQFF
-	TRBJ2-7	TRBV13	CAGLQGYEQYF
-	TRBJ1-6	TRBV19	CASSMGLEEWGNSPLHF
few	TRBJ1-2	TRBV5-8	CASSPDGRNYGYTF
once	TRBJ2-3	TRBV6-4	CASSASGSPDTQYF
-	TRBJ1-1	TRBV9	CASSVGGKDEAFF
once	TRBJ1-2	TRBV9	CASSATSLGYTF
-	-	TRBV7-9	CASSPERGRTSEGFYEQYF
-	TRBJ2-7	TRBV4-1	CASSPNRGYEQYF
-	TRBJ2-2	TRBV5-1	CASSLAQGLTGELFF
-	TRBJ2-7	TRBV6-5	CASKGDRGYEQYF
-	TRBJ2-3	TRBV19	CASSPRQGLAETDTQYF
once	TRBJ2-1	TRBV7-8	CASSPLVPTRDNEQFF
-	TRBJ2-5	TRBV7-2	CASSLGATSGGFKTQYF
-	TRBJ1-2	TRBV25-1	CASSEFGRGWWGYTF
-	TRBJ2-5	TRBV1	CTSSQIGVYQETQYF
-	TRBJ1-6	TRBV19	CASQIAGEAPLHF
-	TRBJ2-5	TRBV20-1	CSTLIQETQYF